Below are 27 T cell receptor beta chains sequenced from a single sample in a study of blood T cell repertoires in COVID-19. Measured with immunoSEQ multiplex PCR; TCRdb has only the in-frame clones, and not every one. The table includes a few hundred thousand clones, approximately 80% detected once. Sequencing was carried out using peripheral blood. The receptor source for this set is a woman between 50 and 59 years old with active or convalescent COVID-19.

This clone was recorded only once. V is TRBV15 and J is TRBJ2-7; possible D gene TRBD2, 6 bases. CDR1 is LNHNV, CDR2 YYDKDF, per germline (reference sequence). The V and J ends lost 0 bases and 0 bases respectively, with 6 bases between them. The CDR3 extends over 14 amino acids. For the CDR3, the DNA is TGTGCCACCAGCAGAGAGGGACTCTCCTACGAGCAGTACTTC. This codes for CATSREGLSYEQYF.

CDR3 DNA sequence: TGTGCCACCAGTGACTTTCGAGGAGATACAGATACGCAGTATTTT. Protein product: CATSDFRGDTDTQYF. This chain uses TRBV24-1 with TRBJ2-3; D unresolved. Germline V lookup: CDR1 KGHDR, CDR2 SFDVKD. Trimming left V 4 bases short and J 3 bases short, with 13 bases between. This CDR3 is built from 15 residues.

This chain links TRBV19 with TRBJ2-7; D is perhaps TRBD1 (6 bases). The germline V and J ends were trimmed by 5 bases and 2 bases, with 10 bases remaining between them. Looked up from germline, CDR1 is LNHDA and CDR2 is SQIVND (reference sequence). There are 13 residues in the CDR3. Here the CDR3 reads CASSEQGAYEQYF. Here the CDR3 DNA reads TGTGCCAGTAGTGAACAGGGCGCCTACGAGCAGTACTTC.

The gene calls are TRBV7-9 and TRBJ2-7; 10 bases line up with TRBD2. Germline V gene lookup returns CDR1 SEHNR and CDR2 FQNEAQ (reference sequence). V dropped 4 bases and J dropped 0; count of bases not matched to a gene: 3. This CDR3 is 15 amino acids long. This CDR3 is CASSSWTSGSYEQYF. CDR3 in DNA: TGTGCCAGCAGCTCATGGACTAGCGGCTCCTACGAGCAGTACTTC.

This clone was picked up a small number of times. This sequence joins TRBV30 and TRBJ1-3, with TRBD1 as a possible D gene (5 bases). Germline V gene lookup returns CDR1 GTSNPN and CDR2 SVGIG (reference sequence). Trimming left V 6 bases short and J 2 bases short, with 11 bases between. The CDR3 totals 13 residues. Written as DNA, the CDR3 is TGTGCCTGCCTCCCAGGGACTGGAAACACCATATATTTT. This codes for CACLPGTGNTIYF. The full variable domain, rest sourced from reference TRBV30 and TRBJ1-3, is SQTIHQWPATLVQPVGSPLSLECTVEGTSNPNLYWYRQAAGRGLQLLFYSVGIGQISSEVPQNLSASRPQDRQFILSSKKLLLSDSGFYLCACLPGTGNTIYFGEGSWLTVV.

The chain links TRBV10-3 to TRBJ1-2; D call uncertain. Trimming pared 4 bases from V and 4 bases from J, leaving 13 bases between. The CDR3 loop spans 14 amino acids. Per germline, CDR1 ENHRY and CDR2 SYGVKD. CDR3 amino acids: CAISAQVGPYGYTF. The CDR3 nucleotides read TGTGCCATCAGTGCCCAGGTGGGTCCCTATGGCTACACCTTC.

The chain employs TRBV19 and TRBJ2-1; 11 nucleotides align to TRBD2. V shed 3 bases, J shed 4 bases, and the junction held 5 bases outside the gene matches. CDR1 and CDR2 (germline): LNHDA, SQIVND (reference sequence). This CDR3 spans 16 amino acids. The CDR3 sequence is CASSMDGTSGYNEQFF. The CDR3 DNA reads TGTGCCAGTAGTATGGACGGGACTAGCGGTTACAATGAGCAGTTCTTC.

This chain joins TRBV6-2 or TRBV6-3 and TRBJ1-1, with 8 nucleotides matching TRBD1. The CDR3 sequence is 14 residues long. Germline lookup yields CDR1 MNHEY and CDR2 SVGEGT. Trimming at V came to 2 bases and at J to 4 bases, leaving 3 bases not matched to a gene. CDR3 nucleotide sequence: TGTGCCAGCAGTTACCAGGGGGCCATCACTGAAGCTTTCTTT. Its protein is CASSYQGAITEAFF.

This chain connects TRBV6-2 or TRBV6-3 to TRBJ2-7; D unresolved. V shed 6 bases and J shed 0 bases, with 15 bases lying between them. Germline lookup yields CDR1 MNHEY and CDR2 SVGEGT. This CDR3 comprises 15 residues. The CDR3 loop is CASRPPLISSYEQYF. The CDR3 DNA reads TGTGCCAGCAGACCTCCCCTAATTAGCTCCTACGAGCAGTACTTC.

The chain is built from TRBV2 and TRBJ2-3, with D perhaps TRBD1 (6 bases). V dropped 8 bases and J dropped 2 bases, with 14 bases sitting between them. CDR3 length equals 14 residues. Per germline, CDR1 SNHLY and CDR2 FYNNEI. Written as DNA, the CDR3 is TGTGCCAGCCAGAGGACAGCACTCACAGATACGCAGTATTTT. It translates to CASQRTALTDTQYF.

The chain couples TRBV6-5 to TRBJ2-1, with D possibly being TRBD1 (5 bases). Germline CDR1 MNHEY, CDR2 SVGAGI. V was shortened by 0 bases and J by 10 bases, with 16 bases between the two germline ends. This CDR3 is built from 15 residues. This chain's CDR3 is CASSYSIGKGYEQFF. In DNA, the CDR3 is TGTGCCAGCAGTTACTCGATCGGTAAGGGGTACGAGCAGTTCTTC.

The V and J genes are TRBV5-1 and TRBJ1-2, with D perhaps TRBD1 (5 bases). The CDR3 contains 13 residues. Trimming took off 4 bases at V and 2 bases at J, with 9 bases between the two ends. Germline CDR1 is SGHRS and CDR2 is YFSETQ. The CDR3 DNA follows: TGCGCCAGCAGCGAGGGACTGAACTATGGCTACACCTTC. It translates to CASSEGLNYGYTF.

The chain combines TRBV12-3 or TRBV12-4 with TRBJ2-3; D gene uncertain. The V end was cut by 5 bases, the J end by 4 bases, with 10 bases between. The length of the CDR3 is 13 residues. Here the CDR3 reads CASSDWSSDTQYF. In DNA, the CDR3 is TGTGCCAGCAGTGACTGGAGCTCAGATACGCAGTATTTT.

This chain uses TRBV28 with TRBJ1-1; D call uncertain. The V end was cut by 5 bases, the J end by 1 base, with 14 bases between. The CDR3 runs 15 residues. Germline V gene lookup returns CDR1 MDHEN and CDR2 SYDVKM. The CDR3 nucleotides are TGTGCCAGCAGTCCAGGAGGAGGGTCGAACACTGAAGCTTTCTTT. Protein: CASSPGGGSNTEAFF. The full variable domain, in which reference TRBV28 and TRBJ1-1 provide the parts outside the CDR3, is DVKVTQSSRYLVKRTGEKVFLECVQDMDHENMFWYRQDPGLGLRLIYFSYDVKMKEKGDIPEGYSVSREKKERFSLILESASTNQTSMYLCASSPGGGSNTEAFFGQGTRLTVV.

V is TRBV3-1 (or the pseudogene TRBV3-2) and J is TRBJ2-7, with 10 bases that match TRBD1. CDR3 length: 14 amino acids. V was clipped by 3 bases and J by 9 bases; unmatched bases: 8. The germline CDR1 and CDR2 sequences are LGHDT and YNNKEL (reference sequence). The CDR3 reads CASSQGQGQEVQYF. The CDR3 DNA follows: TGTGCCAGCAGCCAGGGACAGGGGCAAGAGGTGCAGTACTTC.

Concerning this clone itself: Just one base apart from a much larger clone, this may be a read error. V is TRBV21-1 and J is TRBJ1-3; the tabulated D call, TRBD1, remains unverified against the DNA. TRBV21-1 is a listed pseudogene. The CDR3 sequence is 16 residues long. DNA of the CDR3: TGTGCCAGCAGCCATAAAAGGGAACAGGGGGCCAACACCATATATTTT. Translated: CASSHKREQGANTIYF.

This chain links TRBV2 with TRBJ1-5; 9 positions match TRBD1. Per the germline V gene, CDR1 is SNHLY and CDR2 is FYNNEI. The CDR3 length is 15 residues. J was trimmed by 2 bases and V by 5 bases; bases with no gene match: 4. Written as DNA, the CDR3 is TGTGCCAGCAGTTGGACAGGGGACGGCAATCAGCCCCAGCATTTT. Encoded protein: CASSWTGDGNQPQHF.

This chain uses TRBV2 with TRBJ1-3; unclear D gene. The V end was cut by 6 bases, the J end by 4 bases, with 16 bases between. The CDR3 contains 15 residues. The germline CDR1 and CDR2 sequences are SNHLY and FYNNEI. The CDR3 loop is CASRGTVSRGNTIYF. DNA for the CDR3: TGTGCCAGCAGGGGTACAGTTTCACGCGGAAACACCATATATTTT.

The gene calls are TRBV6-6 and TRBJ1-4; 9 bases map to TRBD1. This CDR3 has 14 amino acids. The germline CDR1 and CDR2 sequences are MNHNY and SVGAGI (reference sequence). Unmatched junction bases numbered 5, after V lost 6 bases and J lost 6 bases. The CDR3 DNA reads TGTGCCAGCAGCACCGGGACAGGGTATGAAAAACTGTTTTTT. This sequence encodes CASSTGTGYEKLFF.

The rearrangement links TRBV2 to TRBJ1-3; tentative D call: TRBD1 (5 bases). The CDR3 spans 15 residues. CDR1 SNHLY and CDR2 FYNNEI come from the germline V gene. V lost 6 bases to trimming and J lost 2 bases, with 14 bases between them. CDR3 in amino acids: CASRWGGSAGNTIYF. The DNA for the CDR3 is TGTGCCAGCAGGTGGGGGGGTTCAGCTGGAAACACCATATATTTT.

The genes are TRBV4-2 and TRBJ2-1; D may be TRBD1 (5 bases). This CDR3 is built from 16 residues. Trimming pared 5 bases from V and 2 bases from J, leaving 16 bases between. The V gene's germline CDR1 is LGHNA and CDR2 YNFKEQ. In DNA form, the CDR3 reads TGTGCCAGCAGCACTCAAGGGGATATGCCCTACAATGAGCAGTTCTTC. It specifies CASSTQGDMPYNEQFF.

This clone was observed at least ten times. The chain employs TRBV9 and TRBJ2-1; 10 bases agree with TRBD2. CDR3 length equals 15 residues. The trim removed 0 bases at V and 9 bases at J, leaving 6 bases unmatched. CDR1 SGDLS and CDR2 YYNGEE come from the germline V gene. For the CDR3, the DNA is TGTGCCAGCAGCGTAGTAACTAGCGGGAAGGTTGAGCAGTTCTTC. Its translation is CASSVVTSGKVEQFF.

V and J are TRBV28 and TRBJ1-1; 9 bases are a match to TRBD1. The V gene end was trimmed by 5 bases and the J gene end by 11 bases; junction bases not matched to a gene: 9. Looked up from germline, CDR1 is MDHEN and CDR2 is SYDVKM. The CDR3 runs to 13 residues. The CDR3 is CASSPPGTGLAFF. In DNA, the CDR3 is TGTGCCAGCAGTCCCCCCGGGACAGGGCTCGCTTTCTTT.

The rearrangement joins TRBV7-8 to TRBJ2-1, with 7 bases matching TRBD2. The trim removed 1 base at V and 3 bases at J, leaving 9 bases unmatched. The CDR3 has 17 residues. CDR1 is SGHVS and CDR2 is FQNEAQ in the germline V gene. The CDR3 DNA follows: TGTGCCAGCAGCTTAGACCCCAGCGGGATACTCTACAATGAGCAGTTCTTC. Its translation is CASSLDPSGILYNEQFF.

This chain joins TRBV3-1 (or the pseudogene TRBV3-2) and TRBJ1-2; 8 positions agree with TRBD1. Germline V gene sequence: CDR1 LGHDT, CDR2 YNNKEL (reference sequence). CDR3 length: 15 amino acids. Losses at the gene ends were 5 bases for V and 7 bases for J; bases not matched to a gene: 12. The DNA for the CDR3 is TGTGCCAGCAGCGTCCTCGCCTCAGGGGGCGGTGGCTACACCTTC. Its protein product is CASSVLASGGGGYTF.

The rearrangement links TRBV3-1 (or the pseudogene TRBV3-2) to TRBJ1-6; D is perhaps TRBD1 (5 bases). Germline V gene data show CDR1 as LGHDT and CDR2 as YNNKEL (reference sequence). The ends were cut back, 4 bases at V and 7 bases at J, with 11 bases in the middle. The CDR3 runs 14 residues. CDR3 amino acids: CASSRGGNNSPLHF. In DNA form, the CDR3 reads TGTGCCAGCAGCCGTGGGGGGAACAATTCACCCCTCCACTTT.

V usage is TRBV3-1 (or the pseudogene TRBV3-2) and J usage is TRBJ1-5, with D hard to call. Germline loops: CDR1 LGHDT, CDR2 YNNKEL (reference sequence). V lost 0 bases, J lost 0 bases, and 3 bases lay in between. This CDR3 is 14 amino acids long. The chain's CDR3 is CASSQDLSNQPQHF. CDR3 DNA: TGTGCCAGCAGCCAAGACCTTAGCAATCAGCCCCAGCATTTT.